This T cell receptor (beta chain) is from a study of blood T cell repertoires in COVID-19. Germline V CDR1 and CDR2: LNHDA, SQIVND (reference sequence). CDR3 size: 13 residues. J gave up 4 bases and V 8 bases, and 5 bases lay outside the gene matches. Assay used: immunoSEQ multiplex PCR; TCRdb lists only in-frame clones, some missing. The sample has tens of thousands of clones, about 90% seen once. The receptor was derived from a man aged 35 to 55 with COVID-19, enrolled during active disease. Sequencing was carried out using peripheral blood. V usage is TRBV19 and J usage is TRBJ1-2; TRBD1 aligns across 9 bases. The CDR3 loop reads CASAGTGSYGYTF. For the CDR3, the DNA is TGTGCCAGTGCCGGGACAGGGTCCTATGGCTACACCTTC. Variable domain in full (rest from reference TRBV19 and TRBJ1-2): DGGITQSPKYLFRKEGQNVTLSCEQNLNHDAMYWYRQDPGQGLRLIYYSQIVNDFQKGDIAEGYSVSREKKESFPLTVTSAQKNPTAFYLCASAGTGSYGYTFGSGTRLTVV.